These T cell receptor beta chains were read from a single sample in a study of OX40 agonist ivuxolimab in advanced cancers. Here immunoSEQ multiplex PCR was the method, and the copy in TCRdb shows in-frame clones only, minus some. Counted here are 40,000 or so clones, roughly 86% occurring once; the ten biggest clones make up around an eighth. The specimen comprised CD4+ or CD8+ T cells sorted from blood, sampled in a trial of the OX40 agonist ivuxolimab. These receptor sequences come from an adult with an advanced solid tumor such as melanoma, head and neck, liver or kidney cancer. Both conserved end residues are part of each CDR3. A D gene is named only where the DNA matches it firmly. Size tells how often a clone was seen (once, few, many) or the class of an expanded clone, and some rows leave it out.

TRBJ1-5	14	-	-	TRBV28	TGTGCCAGCCTTATAACGGGTTTGGGCCAGCCCCAGCATTTT	CASLITGLGQPQHF
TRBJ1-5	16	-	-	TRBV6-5	TGTGCCAGCAGTTCCGGACGGACACATAGCAATCAGCCCCAGCATTTT	CASSSGRTHSNQPQHF
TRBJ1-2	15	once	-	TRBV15	TGTGCCACCAGCAGAGAGGCGGGAGGGTTACATGGCTACACCTTC	CATSREAGGLHGYTF
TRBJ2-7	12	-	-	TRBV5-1	TGCGCCAGCAGCTTACCCGGCGCCGAGCAGTACTTC	CASSLPGAEQYF
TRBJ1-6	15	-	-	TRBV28	TGTGCCAGCAGTTACACAGTCTCGGGTAATTCACCCCTCCACTTT	CASSYTVSGNSPLHF
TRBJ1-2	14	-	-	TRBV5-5	TGTGCCAGCAGCTTGGGACAGGACCCCTATGGCTACACCTTC	CASSLGQDPYGYTF
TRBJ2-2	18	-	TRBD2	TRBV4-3	TGCGCCAGCAGCCAAACAATTACTAGCGGGGCTCACACCGGGGAGCTGTTTTTT	CASSQTITSGAHTGELFF
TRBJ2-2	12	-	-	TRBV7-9	TGTGCCAGCAGCGAGGGAATCGGGGAGCTGTTTTTT	CASSEGIGELFF
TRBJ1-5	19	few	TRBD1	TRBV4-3	TGCGCCAGCAGCCAAGGGGCCAGGGGGCCGGAGATTAGCAATCAGCCCCAGCATTTT	CASSQGARGPEISNQPQHF
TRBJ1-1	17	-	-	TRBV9	TGTGCCAGCAGCTTCGTCCGGGACAATTTATATTACACTGAAGCTTTCTTT	CASSFVRDNLYYTEAFF
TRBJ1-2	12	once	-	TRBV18	TGTGCCAGCTCACCACCCGGACAGGGCTACACCTTC	CASSPPGQGYTF
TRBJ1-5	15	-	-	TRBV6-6	TGTGCCAGCAGTTACTCATCCACGGGCAATCAGCCCCAGCATTTT	CASSYSSTGNQPQHF
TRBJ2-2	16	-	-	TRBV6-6	TGTGCCAGCAGTTACTCGAGTGGGGGGGCCTCCGGGGAGCTGTTTTTT	CASSYSSGGASGELFF
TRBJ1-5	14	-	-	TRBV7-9	TGTGCCAGCAGCTCCCTAGGGGGAAATCAGCCCCAGCATTTT	CASSSLGGNQPQHF
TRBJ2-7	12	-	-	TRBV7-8	TGTGCCAGCAGGGACGTCTCCTACGAGCAGTACTTC	CASRDVSYEQYF
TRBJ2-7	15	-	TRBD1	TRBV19	TGTGCCAGTAGTTATGGGTCAGGGGGCTCTTACGAGCAGTACTTC	CASSYGSGGSYEQYF
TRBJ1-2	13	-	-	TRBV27	TGTGCCAGCAGTTTGACCGTAAACTATGGCTACACCTTC	CASSLTVNYGYTF
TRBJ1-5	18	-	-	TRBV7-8	TGTGCCAGCAGCTTAGCGGAAGTGGGCCTCTTGGGCAATCAGCCCCAGCATTTT	CASSLAEVGLLGNQPQHF
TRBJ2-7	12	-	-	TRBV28	TGTGCCAGCAGTTTATTCCCCTACGAGCAGTACTTC	CASSLFPYEQYF
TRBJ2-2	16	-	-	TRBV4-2	TGTGCCAGCAGCCCCGTAGGGACATCGAACACCGGGGAGCTGTTTTTT	CASSPVGTSNTGELFF
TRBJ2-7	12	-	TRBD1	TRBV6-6	TGTGCCACCGGGACAGTTCGTAACGAGCAGTACTTC	CATGTVRNEQYF
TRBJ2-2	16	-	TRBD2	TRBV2	TGTGCCATCCCGGGAGTGGGGGGGACGAACACCGGGGAGCTGTTTTTT	CAIPGVGGTNTGELFF